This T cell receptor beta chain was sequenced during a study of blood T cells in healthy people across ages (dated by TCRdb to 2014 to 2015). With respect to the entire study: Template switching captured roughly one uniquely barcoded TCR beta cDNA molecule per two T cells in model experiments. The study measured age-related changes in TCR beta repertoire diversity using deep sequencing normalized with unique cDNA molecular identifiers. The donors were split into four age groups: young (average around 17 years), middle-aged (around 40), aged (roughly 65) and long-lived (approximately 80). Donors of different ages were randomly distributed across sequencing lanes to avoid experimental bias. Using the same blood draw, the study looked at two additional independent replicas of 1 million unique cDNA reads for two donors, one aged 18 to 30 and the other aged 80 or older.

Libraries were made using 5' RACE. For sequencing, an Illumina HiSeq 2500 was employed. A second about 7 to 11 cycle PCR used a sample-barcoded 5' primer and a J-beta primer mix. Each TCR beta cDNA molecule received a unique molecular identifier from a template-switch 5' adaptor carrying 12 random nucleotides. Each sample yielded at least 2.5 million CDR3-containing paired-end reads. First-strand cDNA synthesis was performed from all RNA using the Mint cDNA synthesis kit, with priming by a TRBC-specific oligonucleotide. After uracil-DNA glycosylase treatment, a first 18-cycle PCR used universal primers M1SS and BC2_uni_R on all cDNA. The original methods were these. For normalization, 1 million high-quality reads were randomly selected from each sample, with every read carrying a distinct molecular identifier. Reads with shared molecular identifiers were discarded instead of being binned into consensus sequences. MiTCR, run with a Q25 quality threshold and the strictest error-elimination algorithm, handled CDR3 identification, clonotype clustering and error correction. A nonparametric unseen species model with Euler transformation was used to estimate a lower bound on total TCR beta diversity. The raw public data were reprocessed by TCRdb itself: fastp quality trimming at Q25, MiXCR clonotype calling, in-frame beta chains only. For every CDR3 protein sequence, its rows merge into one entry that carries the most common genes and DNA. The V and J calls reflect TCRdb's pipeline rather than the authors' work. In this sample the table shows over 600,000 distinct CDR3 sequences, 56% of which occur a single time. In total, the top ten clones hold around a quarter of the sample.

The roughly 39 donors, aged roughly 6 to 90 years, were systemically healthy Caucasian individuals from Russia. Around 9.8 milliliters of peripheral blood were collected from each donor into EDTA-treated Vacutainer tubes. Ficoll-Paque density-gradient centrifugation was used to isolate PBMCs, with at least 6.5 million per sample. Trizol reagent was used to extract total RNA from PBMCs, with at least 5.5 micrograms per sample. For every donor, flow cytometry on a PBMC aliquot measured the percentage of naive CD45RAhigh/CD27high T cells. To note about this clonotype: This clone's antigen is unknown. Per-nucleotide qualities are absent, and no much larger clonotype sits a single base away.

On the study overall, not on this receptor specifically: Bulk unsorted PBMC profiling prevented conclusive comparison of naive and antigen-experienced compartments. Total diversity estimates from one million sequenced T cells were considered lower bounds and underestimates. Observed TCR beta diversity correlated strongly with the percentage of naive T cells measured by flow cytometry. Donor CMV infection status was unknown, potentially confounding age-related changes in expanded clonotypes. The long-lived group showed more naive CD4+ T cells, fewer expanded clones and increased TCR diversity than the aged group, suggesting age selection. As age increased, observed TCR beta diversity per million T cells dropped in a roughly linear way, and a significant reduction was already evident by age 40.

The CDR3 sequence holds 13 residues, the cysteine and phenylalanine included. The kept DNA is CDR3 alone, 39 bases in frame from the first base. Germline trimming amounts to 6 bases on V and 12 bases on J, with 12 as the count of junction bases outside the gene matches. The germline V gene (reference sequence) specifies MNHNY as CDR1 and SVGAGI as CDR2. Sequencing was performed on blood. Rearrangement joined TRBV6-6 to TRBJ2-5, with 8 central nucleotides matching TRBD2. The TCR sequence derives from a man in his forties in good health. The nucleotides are TGTGCCAGCAGCTCCGTCAGCGGGAGTATGGAGTACTTC. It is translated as CASSSVSGSMEYF.